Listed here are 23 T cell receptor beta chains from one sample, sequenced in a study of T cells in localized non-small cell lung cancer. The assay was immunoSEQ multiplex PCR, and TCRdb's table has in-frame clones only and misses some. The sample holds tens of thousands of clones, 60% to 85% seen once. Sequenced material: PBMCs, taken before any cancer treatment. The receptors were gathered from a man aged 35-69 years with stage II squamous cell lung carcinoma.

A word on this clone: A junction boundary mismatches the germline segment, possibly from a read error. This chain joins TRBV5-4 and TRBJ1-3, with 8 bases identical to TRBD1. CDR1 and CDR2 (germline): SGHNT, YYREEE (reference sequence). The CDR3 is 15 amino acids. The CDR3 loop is CASSPHRGTGNTVYF. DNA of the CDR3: TGCGCCAGCAGCCCCCACAGGGGGACTGGAAACACCGTATATTTT.

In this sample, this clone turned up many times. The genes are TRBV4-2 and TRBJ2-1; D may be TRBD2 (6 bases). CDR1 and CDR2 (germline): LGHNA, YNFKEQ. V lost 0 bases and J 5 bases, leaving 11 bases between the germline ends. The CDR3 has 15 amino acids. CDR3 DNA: TGTGCCAGCAGCCAAGATTGGCGGGGACACAATGAGCAGTTCTTC. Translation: CASSQDWRGHNEQFF.

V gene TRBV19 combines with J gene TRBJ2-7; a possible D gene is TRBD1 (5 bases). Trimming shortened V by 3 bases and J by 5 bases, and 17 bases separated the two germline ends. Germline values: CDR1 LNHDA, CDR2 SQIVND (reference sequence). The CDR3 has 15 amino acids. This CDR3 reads CASSIGFGRENEQYF. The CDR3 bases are TGTGCCAGTAGTATTGGATTCGGCAGGGAAAACGAGCAGTACTTC.

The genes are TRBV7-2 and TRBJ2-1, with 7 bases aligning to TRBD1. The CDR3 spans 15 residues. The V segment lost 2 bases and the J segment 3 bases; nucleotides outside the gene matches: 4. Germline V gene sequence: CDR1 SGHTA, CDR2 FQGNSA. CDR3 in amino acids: CASSLTRDSYNEQFF. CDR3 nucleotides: TGTGCCAGCAGCTTAACCCGGGACAGCTACAATGAGCAGTTCTTC.

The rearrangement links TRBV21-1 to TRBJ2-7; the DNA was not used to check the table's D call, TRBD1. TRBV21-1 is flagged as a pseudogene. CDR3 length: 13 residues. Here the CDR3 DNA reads TGTGCCAGCAGCAGCTCCTCAGGCTACGAGCAGTACTTC. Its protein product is CASSSSSGYEQYF.

CDR3 amino acids: CASSSQGGETQYF. CDR3 coding DNA: TGTGCCAGCAGTTCACAGGGGGGGGAGACCCAGTACTTC. The gene calls are TRBV6-5 and TRBJ2-5, with D tentatively TRBD1 (8 bases). CDR1 and CDR2 from the germline V gene are MNHEY and SVGAGI. The germline V and J ends were trimmed by 4 bases and 5 bases, with 11 bases remaining between them. The CDR3 length is 13 residues.

The CDR3 region has the DNA TGTGCCAGCAGCCCAGAGGGTTCCTACAATGAGCAGTTCTTC. It yields the protein CASSPEGSYNEQFF. The chain links TRBV7-8 to TRBJ2-1; D may be TRBD2 (5 bases). Germline V CDR1 and CDR2: SGHVS, FQNEAQ. The CDR3 is 14 residues long. Trimming took off 5 bases at V and 1 base at J, with 9 bases between the two ends.

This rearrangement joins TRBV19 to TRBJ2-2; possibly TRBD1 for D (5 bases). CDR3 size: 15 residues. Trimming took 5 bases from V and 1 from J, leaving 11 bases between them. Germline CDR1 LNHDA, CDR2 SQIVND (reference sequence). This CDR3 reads CASSRQHLNTGELFF. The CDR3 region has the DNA TGTGCCAGTAGTCGACAGCATTTGAACACCGGGGAGCTGTTTTTT.

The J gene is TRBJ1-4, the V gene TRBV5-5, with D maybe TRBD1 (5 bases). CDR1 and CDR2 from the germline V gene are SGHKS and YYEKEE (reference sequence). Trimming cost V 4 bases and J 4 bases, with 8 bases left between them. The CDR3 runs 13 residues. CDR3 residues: CASSRQLNEKLFF. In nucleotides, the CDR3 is TGTGCCAGCAGCCGACAGCTTAATGAAAAACTGTTTTTT.

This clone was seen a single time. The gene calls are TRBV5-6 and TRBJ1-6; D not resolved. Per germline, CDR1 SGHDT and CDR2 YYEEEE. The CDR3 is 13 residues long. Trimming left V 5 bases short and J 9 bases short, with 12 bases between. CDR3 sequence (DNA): TGTGCCAGCAGATTCGAGGAGAGTTCACCCCTCCACTTT. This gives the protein CASRFEESSPLHF.

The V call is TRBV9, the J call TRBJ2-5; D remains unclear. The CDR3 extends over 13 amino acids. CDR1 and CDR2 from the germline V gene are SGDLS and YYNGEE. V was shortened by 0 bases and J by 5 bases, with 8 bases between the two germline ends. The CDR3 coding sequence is TGTGCCAGCAGCGTAGATGGGCGGGAGACCCAGTACTTC. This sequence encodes CASSVDGRETQYF.

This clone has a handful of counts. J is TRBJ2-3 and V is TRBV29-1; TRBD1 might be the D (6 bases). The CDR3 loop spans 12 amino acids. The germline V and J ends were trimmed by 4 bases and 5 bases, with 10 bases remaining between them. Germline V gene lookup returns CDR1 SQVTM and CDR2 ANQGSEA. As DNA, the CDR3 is TGCAGCGTTGGAATAGGGGGAGATACGCAGTATTTT. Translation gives CSVGIGGDTQYF.

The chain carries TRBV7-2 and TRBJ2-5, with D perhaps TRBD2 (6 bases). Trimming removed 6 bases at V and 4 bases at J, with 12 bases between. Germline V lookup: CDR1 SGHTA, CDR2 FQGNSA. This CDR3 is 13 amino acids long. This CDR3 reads CASSRGGLETQYF. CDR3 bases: TGTGCCAGCAGTAGGGGAGGTCTAGAGACCCAGTACTTC.

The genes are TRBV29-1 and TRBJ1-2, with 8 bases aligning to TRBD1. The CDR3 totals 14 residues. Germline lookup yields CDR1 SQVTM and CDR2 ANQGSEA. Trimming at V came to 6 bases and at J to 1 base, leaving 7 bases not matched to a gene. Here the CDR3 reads CSVRTGKGNYGYTF. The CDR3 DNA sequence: TGCAGCGTCCGGACAGGGAAGGGTAACTATGGCTACACCTTC. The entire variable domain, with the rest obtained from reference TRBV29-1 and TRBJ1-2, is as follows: SAVISQKPSRDICQRGTSLTIQCQVDSQVTMMFWYRQQPGQSLTLIATANQGSEATYESGFVIDKFPISRPNLTFSTLTVSNMSPEDSSIYLCSVRTGKGNYGYTFGSGTRLTVV.

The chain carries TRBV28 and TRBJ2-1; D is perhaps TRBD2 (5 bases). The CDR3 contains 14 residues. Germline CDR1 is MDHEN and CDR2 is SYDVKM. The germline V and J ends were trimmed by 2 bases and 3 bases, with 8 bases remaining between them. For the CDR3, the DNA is TGTGCCAGCAGTTTAGTACTAGTCTACAATGAGCAGTTCTTC. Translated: CASSLVLVYNEQFF. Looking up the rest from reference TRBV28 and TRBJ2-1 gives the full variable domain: DVKVTQSSRYLVKRTGEKVFLECVQDMDHENMFWYRQDPGLGLRLIYFSYDVKMKEKGDIPEGYSVSREKKERFSLILESASTNQTSMYLCASSLVLVYNEQFFGPGTRLTVL.

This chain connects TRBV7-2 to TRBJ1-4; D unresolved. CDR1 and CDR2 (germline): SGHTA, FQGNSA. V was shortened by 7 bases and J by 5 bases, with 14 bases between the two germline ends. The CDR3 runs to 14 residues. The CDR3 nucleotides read TGTGCCAGCACTACCGACGGTGGGAATGAAAAACTGTTTTTT. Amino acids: CASTTDGGNEKLFF.

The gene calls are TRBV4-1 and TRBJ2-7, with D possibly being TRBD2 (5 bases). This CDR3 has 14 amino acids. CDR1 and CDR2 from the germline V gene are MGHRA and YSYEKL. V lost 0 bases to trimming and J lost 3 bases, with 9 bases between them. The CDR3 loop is CASSQDEGLYEQYF. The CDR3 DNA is TGCGCCAGCAGCCAAGATGAGGGCCTCTACGAGCAGTACTTC.

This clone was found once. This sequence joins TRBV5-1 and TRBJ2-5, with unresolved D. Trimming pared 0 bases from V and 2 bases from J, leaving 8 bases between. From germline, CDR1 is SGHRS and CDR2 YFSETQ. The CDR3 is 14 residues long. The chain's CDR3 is CASSLEGRQETQYF. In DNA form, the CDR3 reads TGCGCCAGCAGCTTGGAAGGGCGTCAAGAGACCCAGTACTTC.

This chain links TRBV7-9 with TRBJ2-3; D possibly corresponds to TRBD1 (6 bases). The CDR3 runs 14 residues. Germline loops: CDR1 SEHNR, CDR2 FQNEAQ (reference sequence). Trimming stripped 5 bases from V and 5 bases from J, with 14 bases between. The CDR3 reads CASSLGAGVDTQYF. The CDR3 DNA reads TGTGCCAGCAGCCTCGGGGCAGGGGTAGATACGCAGTATTTT.

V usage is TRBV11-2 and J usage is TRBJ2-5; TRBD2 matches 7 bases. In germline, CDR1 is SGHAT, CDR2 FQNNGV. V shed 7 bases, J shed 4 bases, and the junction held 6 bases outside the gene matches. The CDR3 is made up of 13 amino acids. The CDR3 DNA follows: TGTGCCAGCACCGGACTAGAGATAGAGACCCAGTACTTC. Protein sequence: CASTGLEIETQYF.

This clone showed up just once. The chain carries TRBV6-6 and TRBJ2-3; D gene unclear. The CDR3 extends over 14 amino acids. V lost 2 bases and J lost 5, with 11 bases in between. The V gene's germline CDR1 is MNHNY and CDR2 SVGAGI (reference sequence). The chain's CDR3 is CASSYLGAVDTQYF. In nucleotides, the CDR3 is TGTGCCAGCAGTTACCTAGGTGCAGTAGATACGCAGTATTTT.

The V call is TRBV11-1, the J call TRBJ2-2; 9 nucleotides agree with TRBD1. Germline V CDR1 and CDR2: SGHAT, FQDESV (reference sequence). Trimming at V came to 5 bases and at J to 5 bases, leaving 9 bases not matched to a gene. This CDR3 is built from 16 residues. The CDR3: CASSATGGLGTGELFF. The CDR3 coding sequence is TGTGCCAGCAGCGCTACAGGGGGCTTGGGGACCGGGGAGCTGTTTTTT.

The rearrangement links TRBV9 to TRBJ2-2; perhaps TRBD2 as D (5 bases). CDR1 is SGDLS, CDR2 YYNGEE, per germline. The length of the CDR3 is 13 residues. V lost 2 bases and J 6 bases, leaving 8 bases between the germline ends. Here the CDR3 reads CASSVEGSGELFF. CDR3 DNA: TGTGCCAGCAGCGTCGAGGGATCCGGGGAGCTGTTTTTT.